The 28 T cell receptor beta chains in this list originate from one sample, sequenced in a study of blood T cell repertoires in COVID-19. The assay was immunoSEQ multiplex PCR, and TCRdb's table has in-frame clones only and misses some. This table holds roughly 300,000 clones, 85% to 90% found once. Sequences were obtained from peripheral blood. The receptors derive from a woman in her thirties with COVID-19, enrolled during active disease.

The table lists this clone with a count of one. V usage is TRBV9 and J usage is TRBJ2-6; D ambiguous. Germline CDR1 is SGDLS and CDR2 is YYNGEE. V gave up 4 bases and J gave up 2 bases, with 16 bases separating them. The length of the CDR3 is 17 residues. CDR3 sequence (DNA): TGTGCCAGCAGCCAGCGAAGGAGCTCTACTGGGGCCAACGTCCTGACTTTC. Encoded protein: CASSQRRSSTGANVLTF. Using reference TRBV9 and TRBJ2-6 for the parts outside the CDR3, the full variable domain is DSGVTQTPKHLITATGQRVTLRCSPRSGDLSVYWYQQSLDQGLQFLIQYYNGEERAKGNILERFSAQQFPDLHSELNLSSLELGDSALYFCASSQRRSSTGANVLTFGAGSRLTVL.

Only a few counts were recorded for this clone. The rearrangement links TRBV6-6 to TRBJ1-1; TRBD1 matches at 7 bases. After removal of 5 bases from V and 6 bases from J, the junction contained 9 bases not matched to a gene. CDR1 and CDR2 from the germline V gene are MNHNY and SVGAGI (reference sequence). There are 14 residues in the CDR3. In nucleotides, the CDR3 is TGTGCCAGCAGTAAATTGACAGGGCGCGCTGAAGCTTTCTTT. Amino acids: CASSKLTGRAEAFF.

DNA of the CDR3: TGTGCCAGCAGCTCCTCAGGGTCAGCTAACTATGGCTACACCTTC. Amino acids: CASSSSGSANYGYTF. The chain is built from TRBV7-9 and TRBJ1-2, with D maybe TRBD1 (5 bases). Germline values: CDR1 SEHNR, CDR2 FQNEAQ (reference sequence). Trimming left V 4 bases short and J 0 bases short, with 12 bases between. The CDR3 sequence is 15 residues long.

The chain is built from TRBV19 and TRBJ2-1; the match to TRBD2 covers 10 bases. V shed 4 bases, J shed 3 bases, and the junction held 6 bases outside the gene matches. From germline, CDR1 is LNHDA and CDR2 SQIVND (reference sequence). This CDR3 is built from 16 residues. The CDR3 loop reads CASSSLAGDLYNEQFF. CDR3 sequence (DNA): TGTGCCAGTAGTAGCCTAGCGGGGGACCTCTACAATGAGCAGTTCTTC.

In its sample, this clone was seen once. The chain employs TRBV6-1 and TRBJ1-4, with D possibly TRBD1 on 5 matching bases. Germline CDR1 and CDR2: MNHNS and SASEGT. The CDR3 contains 13 residues. Between the trimmed V and J ends, which lost 0 bases and 11 bases, there was a span of 10 bases. The CDR3: CASSEAGGKKLFF. The DNA of the CDR3 is TGTGCCAGCAGTGAAGCGGGGGGGAAGAAACTGTTTTTT.

This clone has a single count. This chain joins TRBV2 and TRBJ2-5; 11 nucleotides match TRBD2. Trimming at V came to 9 bases and at J to 3 bases, leaving 15 bases not matched to a gene. The CDR3 extends over 17 amino acids. CDR1 and CDR2 from the germline V gene are SNHLY and FYNNEI. As DNA, the CDR3 is TGTGCCAGTATCCAAGGAGGTAAACTAGCGGGGGAAGAGACCCAGTACTTC. Amino acid sequence: CASIQGGKLAGEETQYF.

As to this clone: At the DNA level, this CDR3 is encoded by other sequences in the same sample as well. The V and J genes are TRBV9 and TRBJ1-6; D gene unclear. The germline gives CDR1 SGDLS, CDR2 YYNGEE. There are 13 residues in the CDR3. V was cut by 3 bases and J by 6 bases, with 7 bases left in between. CDR3: CASSAGSNSPLHF. The CDR3 coding sequence is TGTGCCAGCAGCGCGGGAAGTAATTCACCCCTCCACTTT.

This clone was found once. The V call is TRBV2, the J call TRBJ1-2; TRBD1 aligns across 8 bases. The V segment lost 4 bases and the J segment 8 bases; nucleotides outside the gene matches: 6. The germline CDR1 and CDR2 sequences are SNHLY and FYNNEI. The CDR3 consists of 13 residues. This chain's CDR3 is CASSAVTGVGYTF. CDR3 bases: TGTGCCAGCAGTGCCGTGACAGGGGTCGGCTACACCTTC.

CDR3 sequence: CASRLTGSGGYTF. The CDR3 region has the DNA TGTGCCAGCAGATTGACGGGGTCGGGAGGCTACACCTTC. The gene calls are TRBV5-6 and TRBJ1-2; D not resolved. Trimming removed 5 bases from V and 8 bases from J, with 16 bases in between. CDR3 length: 13 amino acids. Per the germline V gene, CDR1 is SGHDT and CDR2 is YYEEEE.

This rearrangement joins TRBV30 to TRBJ1-6; tentatively, D is TRBD1 (6 bases). CDR3 length: 13 amino acids. V was cut by 3 bases and J by 8 bases, with 11 bases left in between. Germline-derived CDR1 and CDR2 are GTSNPN and SVGIG (reference sequence). This CDR3 is CAWRGGGHSPLHF. CDR3 bases: TGTGCCTGGAGGGGAGGGGGTCATTCACCCCTCCACTTT.

This clone was counted only a few times. The chain combines TRBV6-6 with TRBJ1-3; 9 bases are a match to TRBD1. The trim removed 0 bases at V and 16 bases at J, leaving 10 bases unmatched. CDR1 is MNHNY, CDR2 SVGAGI, per germline (reference sequence). CDR3 length: 14 residues. The CDR3 region is CASSYSTDRGIKYF. Here the CDR3 DNA reads TGTGCCAGCAGTTACTCGACGGACAGGGGTATAAAGTATTTT.

This chain connects TRBV5-1 to TRBJ2-1; 13 bases are shared with TRBD2. The V and J ends lost 6 bases and 4 bases, in that order; junction bases with no gene match: 7. This CDR3 region has 16 residues. Germline CDR1 reads SGHRS; CDR2 reads YFSETQ. CDR3 region: CASTPLAGGSYNEQFF. CDR3 nucleotide sequence: TGCGCCAGCACCCCACTAGCGGGGGGGTCTTACAATGAGCAGTTCTTC.

The CDR3 bases are TGTGCCAGCGCCAGCCAGGGACTAGCGGGGGGCTACACAGATACGCAGTATTTT. It codes for CASASQGLAGGYTDTQYF. V gene TRBV2 combines with J gene TRBJ2-3; TRBD2 agrees at 15 bases. Trimming took 8 bases from V and 2 from J; bases not matched to a gene: 11. This CDR3 has 18 amino acids. CDR1 SNHLY and CDR2 FYNNEI come from the germline V gene.

The rearrangement joins TRBV6-5 to TRBJ1-2; 12 nucleotides align to TRBD1. This CDR3 contains 15 residues. Germline V gives CDR1 MNHEY, CDR2 SVGAGI. With 5 bases clipped from V and 8 bases from J, the junction kept 9 bases outside the gene matches. The CDR3 protein is CASSTGTGGPWGYTF. The DNA of the CDR3 is TGTGCCAGCAGTACCGGGACAGGGGGCCCCTGGGGCTACACCTTC.

The chain uses TRBV7-2 and TRBJ1-6; tentative D call: TRBD1 (6 bases). Germline CDR1 reads SGHTA; CDR2 reads FQGNSA. This CDR3 is 16 amino acids long. Trimming left V 3 bases short and J 6 bases short, with 15 bases between. CDR3 sequence: CASSFSSGGGNSPLHF. CDR3 in DNA: TGTGCCAGCAGCTTCTCTTCGGGGGGCGGTAATTCACCCCTCCACTTT.

This chain links TRBV6-6 with TRBJ1-1; possibly TRBD1 for D (6 bases). V lost 5 bases and J lost 1, with 23 bases in between. Per the germline V gene, CDR1 is MNHNY and CDR2 is SVGAGI (reference sequence). The CDR3 is 18 amino acids. As DNA, the CDR3 is TGTGCCAGCAGTCCCGCAATGAACAGGGTCAAGAGGAACACTGAAGCTTTCTTT. It codes for CASSPAMNRVKRNTEAFF.

This sequence joins TRBV18 and TRBJ1-2, with 7 bases matching TRBD1. Germline V gene data show CDR1 as KGHSH and CDR2 as LQKENI. The CDR3 has 15 amino acids. The junction had 8 bases not matched to a gene; V was cut back by 3 bases and J by 4 bases. DNA of the CDR3: TGTGCCAGCTCACCCTCAGGGGGGAATATCTATGGCTACACCTTC. It yields the protein CASSPSGGNIYGYTF.

The V and J genes are TRBV18 and TRBJ1-5; D is possibly TRBD1 (5 bases). The V gene's germline CDR1 is KGHSH and CDR2 LQKENI. V was pared by 3 bases and J by 1 base, with 10 bases between. The CDR3 length is 15 residues. The CDR3 coding sequence is TGTGCCAGCTCACCGCAGGGTGGAAGCAATCAGCCCCAGCATTTT. Protein product: CASSPQGGSNQPQHF.

This clone was observed once. The chain joins TRBV5-4 to TRBJ1-1, with D tentatively TRBD1 (6 bases). The germline V gene encodes CDR1 SGHNT and CDR2 YYREEE (reference sequence). CDR3 length: 15 amino acids. The V gene lost 0 bases and the J gene lost 4 bases, with 13 bases spanning the gap. CDR3 sequence reads: CASSLVSGVGTEAFF. In nucleotides, the CDR3 is TGTGCCAGCAGCTTGGTGTCAGGGGTGGGCACTGAAGCTTTCTTT. Based on the CDR3 plus reference TRBV5-4 and TRBJ1-1, the full variable domain is ETGVTQSPTHLIKTRGQQVTLRCSSQSGHNTVSWYQQALGQGPQFIFQYYREEENGRGNFPPRFSGLQFPNYSSELNVNALELDDSALYLCASSLVSGVGTEAFFGQGTRLTVV.

This chain connects TRBV6-9 to TRBJ2-7; D gene uncertain. V gave up 2 bases and J gave up 6 bases, with 8 bases separating them. The V gene's germline CDR1 is MNHGY and CDR2 SVAAGI. This CDR3 spans 12 amino acids. For the CDR3, the DNA is TGTGCCAGCAGTTATAGTGGGCGCGAGCAGTACTTC. Its protein is CASSYSGREQYF.

The J gene is TRBJ1-5, the V gene TRBV12-3 or TRBV12-4, with a weak D call TRBD1 (5 bases). The CDR3 has 13 amino acids. The V and J ends lost 6 bases and 7 bases respectively, with 13 bases between them. The CDR3 here is CASSLGTWQPQHF. The CDR3 coding sequence is TGTGCCAGCAGCCTCGGGACTTGGCAGCCCCAGCATTTT.

The chain has TRBV4-1 and TRBJ2-2; 13 bases align to TRBD2. The CDR3 is 18 residues long. Germline loops: CDR1 MGHRA, CDR2 YSYEKL. J was trimmed by 4 bases and V by 3 bases; bases with no gene match: 8. The chain's CDR3 is CASSHRLAGGAVTGELFF. CDR3 nucleotides: TGCGCCAGCAGCCACAGACTAGCGGGGGGCGCTGTCACCGGGGAGCTGTTTTTT.

The CDR3 is CAISGTAQLTGELFF. DNA for the CDR3: TGTGCCATCAGCGGGACAGCGCAACTCACCGGGGAGCTGTTTTTT. V usage is TRBV10-3 and J usage is TRBJ2-2; the match to TRBD1 covers 7 bases. Germline V gives CDR1 ENHRY, CDR2 SYGVKD. The CDR3 has 15 amino acids. With V trimmed by 6 bases and J by 4 bases, 8 bases remained unmatched.

The chain couples TRBV4-2 to TRBJ2-3; TRBD2 is a possible D gene (5 bases). This CDR3 is 14 amino acids long. Germline V CDR1 and CDR2: LGHNA, YNFKEQ. Trimming took off 3 bases at V and 3 bases at J, with 10 bases between the two ends. CDR3 DNA sequence: TGTGCCAGCAGCCAGGGTGGGGAGACAGATACGCAGTATTTT. As protein: CASSQGGETDTQYF.

J is TRBJ2-5 and V is TRBV5-4, with D perhaps matching TRBD2 (7 bases). The length of the CDR3 is 14 residues. V was pared by 5 bases and J by 4 bases, with 15 bases between. CDR1 is SGHNT and CDR2 is YYREEE in the germline V gene (reference sequence). The CDR3 sequence is CASSFRGGGETQYF. The CDR3 DNA sequence: TGTGCCAGCAGTTTTCGAGGGGGGGGAGAGACCCAGTACTTC.

This clone has just one count. The J gene is TRBJ2-1, the V gene TRBV10-3; perhaps TRBD2 as D (6 bases). V gave up 10 bases and J gave up 8 bases, with 15 bases separating them. Germline V gene lookup returns CDR1 ENHRY and CDR2 SYGVKD. The CDR3 contains 12 residues. CDR3 in amino acids: CANSLRGDEQFF. The CDR3 DNA reads as TGTGCCAACTCCCTGCGGGGCGATGAGCAGTTCTTC.

This clone was observed a handful of times. The J gene is TRBJ1-1, the V gene TRBV6-5; TRBD1 aligns across 7 bases. Germline CDR1 reads MNHEY; CDR2 reads SVGAGI. With V trimmed by 2 bases and J by 1 base, 1 base remained unmatched. The CDR3 totals 14 residues. The CDR3 region is CASSYGTENTEAFF. DNA for the CDR3: TGTGCCAGCAGTTACGGGACAGAGAACACTGAAGCTTTCTTT.

The V gene is TRBV28, the J gene TRBJ1-1; no reliable D call. The CDR3 sequence is 13 residues long. The V end was cut by 4 bases, the J end by 5 bases, with 11 bases between. The germline gives CDR1 MDHEN, CDR2 SYDVKM. CDR3 sequence (DNA): TGTGCCAGCAGTTCCCCCGCGGAGACTGAAGCTTTCTTT. Encoded protein: CASSSPAETEAFF.